These 24 T cell receptor beta chains were all obtained from the same sample, sequenced in a study of cytomegalovirus exposure and HLA in healthy donors. Use of 60 Vbeta and 13 Jbeta primers characterized the PCR. Only in-frame clones appear in the TCRdb table, and some are missing; sequencing was by immunoSEQ multiplex PCR. This sample has under 200,000 clones, with over 75% found just once. The sample was PBMCs. These receptors all come from a man between 60 and 70 years old in good health and CMV-seronegative.

The chain couples TRBV6-1 to TRBJ1-1, with no clear D. From germline, CDR1 is MNHNS and CDR2 SASEGT. Between the trimmed V and J ends, which lost 3 bases and 2 bases, there was a span of 10 bases. The CDR3 runs to 14 residues. CDR3: CASSEAPVNTEAFF. The CDR3 nucleotides are TGTGCCAGCAGTGAGGCCCCCGTTAACACTGAAGCTTTCTTT.

J is TRBJ1-1 and V is TRBV29-1, with D perhaps TRBD1 (5 bases). The V end was cut by 7 bases, the J end by 1 base, with 16 bases between. Germline CDR1 SQVTM, CDR2 ANQGSEA. The CDR3 extends over 14 amino acids. CDR3 amino acids: CSAQGDNTNTEAFF. CDR3 in DNA: TGCAGCGCTCAGGGTGACAACACGAACACTGAAGCTTTCTTT. Drawing the rest from reference TRBV29-1 and TRBJ1-1, the complete variable domain is SAVISQKPSRDICQRGTSLTIQCQVDSQVTMMFWYRQQPGQSLTLIATANQGSEATYESGFVIDKFPISRPNLTFSTLTVSNMSPEDSSIYLCSAQGDNTNTEAFFGQGTRLTVV.

The chain combines TRBV7-9 with TRBJ2-7, with TRBD1 identical over 8 bases. The CDR3 sequence is 14 residues long. The germline V gene encodes CDR1 SEHNR and CDR2 FQNEAQ (reference sequence). V shed 1 base, J shed 4 bases, and the junction held 3 bases outside the gene matches. This CDR3 is CASSLGTGKYEQYF. The DNA for the CDR3 is TGTGCCAGCAGCTTAGGGACAGGGAAATACGAGCAGTACTTC.

The V call is TRBV9, the J call TRBJ2-1, with 8 bases fitting TRBD1. The V segment lost 5 bases and the J segment 7 bases; nucleotides outside the gene matches: 2. Looked up from germline, CDR1 is SGDLS and CDR2 is YYNGEE. CDR3 size: 12 residues. CDR3 loop: CASSRTGNEQFF. The CDR3 bases are TGTGCCAGCAGTCGGACAGGGAATGAGCAGTTCTTC.

The V and J genes are TRBV7-9 and TRBJ2-1, with D possibly matching TRBD2 (5 bases). Germline CDR1 reads SEHNR; CDR2 reads FQNEAQ (reference sequence). The germline V and J ends were trimmed by 5 bases and 2 bases, with 13 bases remaining between them. This CDR3 region has 15 residues. CDR3 in DNA: TGTGCCAGCAGCCCACGAAGCGGCCCCTACAATGAGCAGTTCTTC. It specifies CASSPRSGPYNEQFF.

The chain uses TRBV19 and TRBJ1-2; D not resolved. Trimming shortened V by 7 bases and J by 2 bases, and 20 bases separated the two germline ends. The CDR3 consists of 16 residues. The germline V gene has CDR1 LNHDA and CDR2 SQIVND (reference sequence). DNA of the CDR3: TGTGCCAGTACCAACCAGAGAGGCACTTCAAACTATGGCTACACCTTC. Its protein product is CASTNQRGTSNYGYTF.

This sequence joins TRBV5-4 and TRBJ2-6; 10 bases fit TRBD1. The CDR3 contains 19 residues. V trimming: 5 bases; J trimming: 0 bases; junction bases outside the gene matches: 11. The V gene's germline CDR1 is SGHNT and CDR2 YYREEE (reference sequence). The chain's CDR3 is CASSPPGTGARSGANVLTF. The CDR3 region has the DNA TGTGCCAGCAGTCCTCCGGGGACAGGGGCCCGCTCTGGGGCCAACGTCCTGACTTTC.

The chain links TRBV19 to TRBJ1-5, with D possibly matching TRBD1 (5 bases). The V end was cut by 10 bases, the J end by 2 bases, with 12 bases between. Germline CDR1 reads LNHDA; CDR2 reads SQIVND (reference sequence). This CDR3 has 13 amino acids. In DNA form, the CDR3 reads TGTGCCAATACCAGGGTACGCAATCAGCCCCAGCATTTT. It yields the protein CANTRVRNQPQHF.

This clone was seen a handful of times. This rearrangement joins TRBV6-5 to TRBJ1-2; 8 nucleotides line up with TRBD1. The CDR3 loop spans 13 amino acids. Trimming took 6 bases from V and 3 from J; bases not matched to a gene: 3. Germline CDR1 and CDR2: MNHEY and SVGAGI. CDR3 coding DNA: TGTGCCAGCAGATCGGACAGGGACTATGGCTACACCTTC. As protein: CASRSDRDYGYTF.

This sequence joins TRBV12-5 and TRBJ1-5; perhaps TRBD1 as D (5 bases). The CDR3 extends over 13 amino acids. V was trimmed by 1 base and J by 5 bases, leaving 6 bases between them. Germline values: CDR1 LGHNT, CDR2 FRNRAP. The CDR3 spells CASGLGTYQPQHF. The CDR3 coding sequence is TGTGCTAGTGGTTTGGGGACATATCAGCCCCAGCATTTT.

The chain has TRBV2 and TRBJ2-7; D is unresolved. The V gene lost 3 bases and the J gene lost 0 bases, with 12 bases spanning the gap. This CDR3 has 15 amino acids. Germline V gene sequence: CDR1 SNHLY, CDR2 FYNNEI. In DNA, the CDR3 is TGTGCCAGCAGTGAGGGTAAAACGGGCTCCTACGAGCAGTACTTC. It translates to CASSEGKTGSYEQYF.

The chain links TRBV5-1 to TRBJ2-1; 7 positions agree with TRBD2. V lost 2 bases and J lost 0; bases outside the gene matches: 5. The CDR3 is made up of 16 amino acids. The V gene's germline CDR1 is SGHRS and CDR2 YFSETQ. In nucleotides, the CDR3 is TGCGCCAGCAGCTTACAAGCGGGGCCCTCCTACAATGAGCAGTTCTTC. It encodes CASSLQAGPSYNEQFF.

The V and J genes are TRBV28 and TRBJ2-7, with TRBD2 identical over 8 bases. Germline CDR1 MDHEN, CDR2 SYDVKM. The ends lost 8 bases at V and 6 bases at J; junction bases unmatched: 6. The CDR3 runs to 12 residues. The CDR3: CASHGRAPEQYF. CDR3 in DNA: TGTGCCAGCCACGGGAGGGCCCCCGAGCAGTACTTC.

The V call is TRBV27, the J call TRBJ2-5; 11 bases line up with TRBD2. V shed 7 bases, J shed 2 bases, and the junction held 9 bases outside the gene matches. Germline lookup yields CDR1 MNHEY and CDR2 SMNVEV (reference sequence). The CDR3 is 16 amino acids. In DNA, the CDR3 is TGTGCCAGCACCCAAACCGGGACTAGCGGACAAGAGACCCAGTACTTC. It codes for CASTQTGTSGQETQYF.

V and J are TRBV6-6 and TRBJ2-1; 8 nucleotides agree with TRBD2. The CDR3 covers 12 residues. Unmatched junction bases numbered 5, after V lost 6 bases and J lost 10 bases. Per the germline V gene, CDR1 is MNHNY and CDR2 is SVGAGI (reference sequence). This CDR3 is CASRRGGNEQFF. CDR3 DNA sequence: TGTGCCAGCAGACGGGGGGGCAACGAGCAGTTCTTC.

This clone showed up just a few times. The chain is built from TRBV7-6 and TRBJ2-7; possibly TRBD1 for D (5 bases). The CDR3 consists of 14 residues. V dropped 1 base and J dropped 2 bases, with 9 bases sitting between them. Germline assignment: CDR1 SGHVS and CDR2 FNYEAQ. The CDR3 sequence is CASSLGQITYEQYF. The CDR3 DNA sequence: TGTGCCAGCAGCTTAGGACAGATTACCTACGAGCAGTACTTC. Complete variable domain (other parts from reference TRBV7-6 and TRBJ2-7): GAGVSQSPRYKVTKRGQDVALRCDPISGHVSLYWYRQALGQGPEFLTYFNYEAQQDKSGLPNDRFSAERPEGSISTLTIQRTEQRDSAMYRCASSLGQITYEQYFGPGTRLTVT.

This sequence joins TRBV5-1 and TRBJ1-2; no reliable D call. The germline CDR1 and CDR2 sequences are SGHRS and YFSETQ. This CDR3 region has 16 residues. V dropped 4 bases and J dropped 0 bases, with 16 bases sitting between them. The CDR3 nucleotides read TGCGCCAGCAGCCTCGACGGGCCGGGGTCTAACTATGGCTACACCTTC. Protein: CASSLDGPGSNYGYTF.

In regard to this clone: The germline gene is not matched at one end of the junction; a read error may be the cause. This sequence joins TRBV28 and TRBJ2-5; 10 nucleotides line up with TRBD2. CDR3 length: 13 amino acids. Germline CDR1 MDHEN, CDR2 SYDVKM. CDR3 protein: CASSSLAGEPQYF. The CDR3 DNA follows: TGTGCCAGCAGTTCCCTAGCGGGAGAGCCCCAGTACTTC.

This clone was observed once. The chain uses TRBV4-1 and TRBJ1-2; TRBD1 agrees at 7 bases. The CDR3 consists of 14 residues. CDR1 and CDR2 (germline): MGHRA, YSYEKL. The ends lost 4 bases at V and 4 bases at J; junction bases unmatched: 6. CDR3 in DNA: TGCGCCAGCAGCCTTGAGGGACAGATCTATGGCTACACCTTC. Translating gives CASSLEGQIYGYTF.

The CDR3 sequence is CASSKKIAESTDTQYF. CDR3 bases: TGTGCCAGCAGTAAAAAGATAGCGGAAAGCACAGATACGCAGTATTTT. V usage is TRBV6-4 and J usage is TRBJ2-3, with D maybe TRBD2 (6 bases). The length of the CDR3 is 16 residues. CDR1 is MRHNA and CDR2 is SNTAGT in the germline V gene. V lost 5 bases and J 0 bases, leaving 15 bases between the germline ends.

The rearrangement uses TRBV19 and TRBJ2-7; 11 bases match TRBD2. CDR1 and CDR2 (germline): LNHDA, SQIVND (reference sequence). The ends lost 7 bases at V and 7 bases at J; junction bases unmatched: 12. This CDR3 comprises 15 residues. This CDR3 reads CASTKTSGNRQEQYF. CDR3 nucleotide sequence: TGTGCCAGTACTAAGACTAGCGGGAATCGTCAGGAGCAGTACTTC.

V is TRBV28 and J is TRBJ2-7; possibly TRBD1 for D (6 bases). Germline loops: CDR1 MDHEN, CDR2 SYDVKM. The CDR3 totals 16 residues. Trimming shortened V by 6 bases and J by 0 bases, and 18 bases separated the two germline ends. Here the CDR3 reads CASRGAGGFSSYEQYF. The CDR3 DNA sequence: TGTGCCAGCAGGGGAGCTGGGGGCTTCAGCTCCTACGAGCAGTACTTC. The variable domain in full, completed from reference TRBV28 and TRBJ2-7, reads DVKVTQSSRYLVKRTGEKVFLECVQDMDHENMFWYRQDPGLGLRLIYFSYDVKMKEKGDIPEGYSVSREKKERFSLILESASTNQTSMYLCASRGAGGFSSYEQYFGPGTRLTVT.

V and J are TRBV6-4 and TRBJ1-2; D is possibly TRBD1 (6 bases). CDR1 is MRHNA, CDR2 SNTAGT, per germline. The CDR3 totals 14 residues. V lost 3 bases, J lost 4 bases, and 12 bases lay in between. CDR3 sequence reads: CASSEDGQLYGYTF. In nucleotides, the CDR3 is TGTGCCAGCAGTGAAGATGGACAGCTCTATGGCTACACCTTC.

This clone appeared a few times. V usage is TRBV12-5 and J usage is TRBJ2-5; D is possibly TRBD2 (5 bases). This CDR3 comprises 16 residues. Germline CDR1 is LGHNT and CDR2 is FRNRAP. V lost 1 base and J 2 bases, leaving 14 bases between the germline ends. In DNA form, the CDR3 reads TGTGCTAGTGGTTTGGGTGTAGGAGCGGTGCAAGAGACCCAGTACTTC. Translated, it gives CASGLGVGAVQETQYF. The variable domain in full, with the rest retrieved from reference TRBV12-5 and TRBJ2-5, is DARVTQTPRHKVTEMGQEVTMRCQPILGHNTVFWYRQTMMQGLELLAYFRNRAPLDDSGMPKDRFSAEMPDATLATLKIQPSEPRDSAVYFCASGLGVGAVQETQYFGPGTRLLVL.